Sequencing of this T cell receptor (beta chain) was carried out in a study of T-cell memory formation after mild COVID-19. MiXCR, applied by TCRdb to the 5' RACE reads, yields one record per CDR3 protein. The sample holds hundreds of thousands of distinct CDR3 sequences; over 20% are singletons and the top ten take around 13%. Study findings and constraints: Clones that shrank (day 15 to 85) were balanced CD4/CD8, whereas later expanders leaned CD4+.

As to this clonotype: The target antigen is unknown.

The receptor was derived from an adult woman who had mild COVID-19 (a few samples of this study predate the infection). Cell type and time point are not known. The sample taken for sequencing was PBMCs or a T cell subset sorted from them (not recorded which).

Here the CDR3 DNA reads TGTGCCAGCAGCCTTAGCGGGAGATACGAGTACTTC. The encoded protein is CASSLSGRYEYF. The chain combines TRBV7-2 with TRBJ2-7, with 9 bases identical to TRBD2. The germline CDR1 and CDR2 sequences are SGHTA and FQGNSA. J lost 11 bases, V lost 5 bases, and 7 bases had no gene match. This CDR3 region has 12 residues.